The next 25 T cell receptor beta chains were all read from a single sample in a study of cytomegalovirus exposure and HLA in healthy donors. Use of 60 Vbeta and 13 Jbeta primers characterized the PCR. Method: immunoSEQ multiplex PCR; TCRdb's copy keeps in-frame clones and lacks some. This table has 150,000 to 180,000 clones, about 68% appearing once. Sequenced input: PBMCs. These receptor sequences come from a young man in good health and CMV-seronegative.

The CDR3 coding sequence is TGTGCCAGCAGTCCCGGGACAGCAGTACAAGAGACCCAGTACTTC. Amino acids: CASSPGTAVQETQYF. The V and J genes are TRBV27 and TRBJ2-5, with TRBD1 matching 7 bases. This CDR3 spans 15 amino acids. Trimming cost V 5 bases and J 2 bases; bases outside gene matches: 8. The germline CDR1 and CDR2 sequences are MNHEY and SMNVEV (reference sequence).

The chain employs TRBV7-3 and TRBJ2-5; 14 bases agree with TRBD2. This CDR3 region has 20 residues. Per the germline V gene, CDR1 is SGHTA and CDR2 is FQGTGA. V shed 4 bases and J 5 bases; nucleotides not matched to a gene: 18. The CDR3 DNA is TGTGCCAGCAGCTCGCCCGGATCAAGCGGGACTAGCGGGGGCGGGGAGACCCAGTACTTC. Amino acids: CASSSPGSSGTSGGGETQYF.

The genes are TRBV13 and TRBJ1-2, with 7 bases fitting TRBD1. The CDR3 contains 13 residues. Germline-derived CDR1 and CDR2 are PRHDT and FYEKMQ (reference sequence). J gave up 5 bases and V 4 bases, and 4 bases lay outside the gene matches. The CDR3 here is CASSSGQTYGYTF. In DNA, the CDR3 is TGTGCCAGCAGCTCGGGACAGACTTATGGCTACACCTTC.

The genes are TRBV5-1 and TRBJ2-7; 10 bases align to TRBD1. Germline CDR1 is SGHRS and CDR2 is YFSETQ. J was trimmed by 9 bases and V by 0 bases; bases with no gene match: 9. This CDR3 is 15 amino acids long. The CDR3 spells CASSLGWTGGEGQYF. The CDR3 DNA reads TGCGCCAGCAGCTTGGGGTGGACAGGGGGAGAAGGGCAGTACTTC.

This chain links TRBV2 with TRBJ2-3; a weak D match, TRBD1 (5 bases). V was pared by 2 bases and J by 6 bases, with 21 bases between. The CDR3 spans 17 residues. From germline, CDR1 is SNHLY and CDR2 FYNNEI. Here the CDR3 DNA reads TGTGCCAGCAGTGAAAAGGGGCCCGGTCCCCGGTGGGATACGCAGTATTTT. This encodes CASSEKGPGPRWDTQYF.

The chain links TRBV7-2 to TRBJ2-1; 10 nucleotides align to TRBD2. The CDR3 has 13 amino acids. V gave up 8 bases and J gave up 7 bases; unmatched junction bases: 5. The germline V gene encodes CDR1 SGHTA and CDR2 FQGNSA. The CDR3 region has the DNA TGTGCCAGCGAAGCGGGGGGGTGGAATGAGCAGTTCTTC. It encodes CASEAGGWNEQFF.

This clone has just a few counts. V is TRBV6-6 and J is TRBJ1-2; 10 bases are a match to TRBD1. Trimming cost V 6 bases and J 3 bases; bases outside gene matches: 4. Germline V gives CDR1 MNHNY, CDR2 SVGAGI (reference sequence). The CDR3 contains 14 residues. The CDR3 protein is CASSRQGADYGYTF. In nucleotides, the CDR3 is TGTGCCAGCAGCCGACAGGGGGCTGACTATGGCTACACCTTC.

V gene TRBV5-8 combines with J gene TRBJ2-1; D perhaps matches TRBD2 (6 bases). CDR1 is SGHTS and CDR2 is YDEGEE in the germline V gene. The CDR3 runs 15 residues. Trimming left V 4 bases short and J 1 base short, with 12 bases between. The CDR3 DNA follows: TGTGCCAGCAGCGATAGCGGTCCGTCCTACAATGAGCAGTTCTTC. Its protein product is CASSDSGPSYNEQFF.

This clone was observed a few times. The chain links TRBV6-5 to TRBJ1-2, with D possibly matching TRBD1 (5 bases). This CDR3 region has 14 residues. Trimming left V 6 bases short and J 4 bases short, with 15 bases between. Germline V gene sequence: CDR1 MNHEY, CDR2 SVGAGI. CDR3 region: CASRTPQESYGYTF. In DNA, the CDR3 is TGTGCCAGCAGGACCCCACAGGAATCCTATGGCTACACCTTC.

The chain uses TRBV7-2 and TRBJ2-5, with a weak D call TRBD2 (6 bases). Deletions cut 4 bases from V and 5 bases from J, with 17 bases between. Per the germline V gene, CDR1 is SGHTA and CDR2 is FQGNSA. The CDR3 totals 15 residues. The CDR3 loop is CASSSGPREEETQYF. The DNA for the CDR3 is TGTGCCAGCAGCTCGGGCCCCAGGGAGGAGGAGACCCAGTACTTC.

V is TRBV10-3 and J is TRBJ1-1, with 10 bases fitting TRBD1. V lost 6 bases, J lost 1 base, and 5 bases stayed unmatched. Germline V lookup: CDR1 ENHRY, CDR2 SYGVKD. The CDR3 is 15 residues long. This chain's CDR3 is CAISTGQGSNTEAFF. DNA of the CDR3: TGTGCCATCAGCACGGGACAGGGGTCGAACACTGAAGCTTTCTTT.

The chain carries TRBV5-1 and TRBJ1-1; D gene unclear. Trimming cost V 1 base and J 1 base, with 11 bases left between them. The CDR3 covers 15 residues. Germline values: CDR1 SGHRS, CDR2 YFSETQ. CDR3 sequence: CASSLLGPSNTEAFF. The CDR3 nucleotides read TGCGCCAGCAGCTTGCTAGGTCCGTCGAACACTGAAGCTTTCTTT.

Points on this clone: The sample has other DNA sequences that encode this CDR3 too. The gene calls are TRBV10-3 and TRBJ2-7; D remains unclear. The CDR3 runs 12 residues. The germline V gene encodes CDR1 ENHRY and CDR2 SYGVKD. V was shortened by 0 bases and J by 6 bases, with 6 bases between the two germline ends. The CDR3 spells CAISESRGEQYF. The CDR3 DNA reads as TGTGCCATCAGTGAGTCGCGCGGCGAGCAGTACTTC.

This chain connects TRBV6-1 to TRBJ2-6; TRBD2 might be the D (5 bases). Germline V lookup: CDR1 MNHNS, CDR2 SASEGT. CDR3 length: 14 residues. V gave up 5 bases and J gave up 1 base, with 6 bases separating them. DNA for the CDR3: TGTGCCAGCAGTAGCGGATCTGGGGCCAACGTCCTGACTTTC. As protein: CASSSGSGANVLTF.

This clone was observed a single time. The chain recombines TRBV30 with TRBJ1-2; 9 bases are shared with TRBD1. Germline V gene lookup returns CDR1 GTSNPN and CDR2 SVGIG (reference sequence). V lost 1 base, J lost 7 bases, and 1 base stayed unmatched. The CDR3 contains 12 residues. CDR3 sequence: CAWSGTGAGYTF. For the CDR3, the DNA is TGTGCCTGGAGTGGGACAGGGGCTGGCTACACCTTC. Based on the CDR3 plus reference TRBV30 and TRBJ1-2, the full variable domain is SQTIHQWPATLVQPVGSPLSLECTVEGTSNPNLYWYRQAAGRGLQLLFYSVGIGQISSEVPQNLSASRPQDRQFILSSKKLLLSDSGFYLCAWSGTGAGYTFGSGTRLTVV.

The rearrangement joins TRBV7-8 to TRBJ2-1, with 11 bases lining up with TRBD2. The CDR3 length is 15 residues. V lost 3 bases to trimming and J lost 7 bases; unmatched junction nucleotides: 5. Germline assignment: CDR1 SGHVS and CDR2 FQNEAQ. Written as DNA, the CDR3 is TGTGCCAGCAGCTTCCTAGCGGGGGGTGGGAATGAGCAGTTCTTC. Its protein product is CASSFLAGGGNEQFF.

The J gene is TRBJ2-3, the V gene TRBV7-9, with 12 nucleotides matching TRBD2. Germline CDR1 SEHNR, CDR2 FQNEAQ (reference sequence). The CDR3 covers 15 residues. After removal of 5 bases from V and 4 bases from J, the junction contained 4 bases not matched to a gene. The CDR3: CASSVGLAGSDTQYF. The CDR3 region has the DNA TGTGCCAGCAGCGTCGGACTAGCGGGGTCAGATACGCAGTATTTT.

The CDR3 here is CASSIDGTGDYGYTF. DNA of the CDR3: TGTGCCAGTAGTATAGATGGCACAGGCGACTATGGCTACACCTTC. This chain links TRBV19 with TRBJ1-2; D may be TRBD1 (5 bases). CDR1 and CDR2 from the germline V gene are LNHDA and SQIVND (reference sequence). This CDR3 contains 15 residues. The ends were cut back, 0 bases at V and 3 bases at J, with 11 bases in the middle.

V is TRBV14 and J is TRBJ1-1; 10 bases are a match to TRBD1. The CDR3 is 16 amino acids. Losses at the gene ends were 1 base for V and 5 bases for J; bases not matched to a gene: 7. Germline values: CDR1 SGHDN, CDR2 FVKESK. DNA for the CDR3: TGTGCCAGCAGCCAAGTTGACAGGGGGCCATGGACTGAAGCTTTCTTT. Its translation: CASSQVDRGPWTEAFF.

This chain connects TRBV27 to TRBJ2-7, with 8 bases identical to TRBD1. The germline gives CDR1 MNHEY, CDR2 SMNVEV (reference sequence). This CDR3 is 14 amino acids long. Trimming removed 7 bases from V and 4 bases from J; junction bases left unmatched: 9. The CDR3 DNA reads TGTGCCAGCAAAAAGGGGACAGGCTCATACGAGCAGTACTTC. It specifies CASKKGTGSYEQYF.

The chain recombines TRBV9 with TRBJ2-1; 9 nucleotides line up with TRBD1. The CDR3 sequence is 15 residues long. Germline CDR1 is SGDLS and CDR2 is YYNGEE. V shed 4 bases, J shed 9 bases, and the junction held 11 bases outside the gene matches. The CDR3 region has the DNA TGTGCCAGCAGCCGTACAGGGGGCGCCCTCGGTGAGCAGTTCTTC. This sequence encodes CASSRTGGALGEQFF.

This clone was recorded a few times. The chain uses TRBV19 and TRBJ2-3; D remains unclear. The CDR3 is 14 amino acids. The germline CDR1 and CDR2 sequences are LNHDA and SQIVND (reference sequence). The germline V and J ends were trimmed by 3 bases and 8 bases, with 15 bases remaining between them. The CDR3 DNA is TGTGCCAGTAGTATGAGATCGGGTTTAGCTACGCAGTATTTT. It codes for CASSMRSGLATQYF.

This clone was picked up a small number of times. V gene TRBV14 combines with J gene TRBJ2-1, with 8 bases identical to TRBD2. CDR1 and CDR2 from the germline V gene are SGHDN and FVKESK. There are 15 residues in the CDR3. The J segment lost 7 bases and the V segment lost 4 bases, leaving 9 bases of the junction unmatched. CDR3 bases: TGTGCCAGCAGCCTCATGGGACTAGGATTTAATGAGCAGTTCTTC. Protein: CASSLMGLGFNEQFF.

The CDR3 reads CASSLDTYGYTF. The DNA for the CDR3 is TGTGCCAGCAGCTTAGACACATATGGCTACACCTTC. The chain carries TRBV7-2 and TRBJ1-2, with D unclear. V lost 1 base and J lost 5, with 5 bases in between. Germline-derived CDR1 and CDR2 are SGHTA and FQGNSA. This CDR3 spans 12 amino acids.

This chain links TRBV15 with TRBJ2-7, with 9 bases identical to TRBD1. The CDR3 loop spans 14 amino acids. The V gene's germline CDR1 is LNHNV and CDR2 YYDKDF (reference sequence). The J segment lost 7 bases and the V segment lost 6 bases, leaving 10 bases of the junction unmatched. This CDR3 is CATRRGQGWGEQYF. CDR3 nucleotides: TGTGCCACCAGGAGGGGACAGGGATGGGGAGAGCAGTACTTC.